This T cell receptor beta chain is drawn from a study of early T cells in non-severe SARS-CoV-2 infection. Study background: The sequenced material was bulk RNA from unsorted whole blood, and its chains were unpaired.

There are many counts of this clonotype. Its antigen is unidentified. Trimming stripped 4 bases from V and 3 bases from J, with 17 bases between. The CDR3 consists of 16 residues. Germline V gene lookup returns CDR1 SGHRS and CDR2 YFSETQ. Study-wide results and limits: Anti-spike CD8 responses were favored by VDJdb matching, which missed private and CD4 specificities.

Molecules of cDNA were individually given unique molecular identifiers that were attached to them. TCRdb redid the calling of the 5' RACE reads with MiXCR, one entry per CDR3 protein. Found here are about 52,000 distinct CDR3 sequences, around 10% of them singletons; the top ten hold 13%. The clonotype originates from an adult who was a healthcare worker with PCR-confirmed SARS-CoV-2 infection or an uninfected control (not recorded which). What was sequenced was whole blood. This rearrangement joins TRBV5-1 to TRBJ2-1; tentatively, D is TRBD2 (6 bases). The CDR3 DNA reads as TGCGCCAGCAGCGAGTTCGCGACTAGTGGCTACAATGAGCAGTTCTTC. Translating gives CASSEFATSGYNEQFF.